Below, 32 T cell receptor beta chains from the same sample are listed, as sequenced in a study of blood T cell repertoires in COVID-19. Clones were read by immunoSEQ multiplex PCR, and TCRdb kept only the in-frame ones, dropping some. The profile shows fewer than 300,000 clones, roughly nine tenths of them singletons. The sample taken for sequencing was peripheral blood. These receptors were collected from a woman aged 30 to 39 with COVID-19, enrolled during active disease.

The rearrangement uses TRBV12-3 or TRBV12-4 and TRBJ2-5; no firm D call. CDR3 length: 11 residues. The V end lost 5 bases, the J end lost 5 bases, and 6 bases lay between the germline ends. The CDR3 loop is CASSTGETQYF. CDR3 in DNA: TGTGCCAGCAGTACCGGGGAGACCCAGTACTTC.

The chain recombines TRBV7-9 with TRBJ1-1; TRBD1 is a possible D gene (6 bases). V was shortened by 5 bases and J by 10 bases, with 17 bases between the two germline ends. The germline gives CDR1 SEHNR, CDR2 FQNEAQ (reference sequence). The CDR3 spans 13 residues. The CDR3 DNA reads as TGTGCCAGCAGCACCCGACAGGTCCGGGGAGCTTTCTTT. Translation: CASSTRQVRGAFF.

The chain combines TRBV27 with TRBJ1-1; a weak D match, TRBD1 (6 bases). Trimming shortened V by 6 bases and J by 1 base, and 15 bases separated the two germline ends. The CDR3 runs to 15 residues. Per the germline V gene, CDR1 is MNHEY and CDR2 is SMNVEV (reference sequence). The CDR3 DNA sequence: TGTGCCAGCAGGCCCTATAACAGGGAGAACACTGAAGCTTTCTTT. Translating it yields CASRPYNRENTEAFF.

The chain employs TRBV19 and TRBJ1-2; 11 nucleotides agree with TRBD1. CDR3 length equals 12 residues. The J segment lost 9 bases and the V segment lost 6 bases, leaving 3 bases of the junction unmatched. Germline V gene sequence: CDR1 LNHDA, CDR2 SQIVND (reference sequence). CDR3 nucleotides: TGTGCCAGTAGGGACAGGGGGCGAAGCTACACCTTC. As protein: CASRDRGRSYTF.

This sequence joins TRBV5-1 and TRBJ1-3, with a weak D call TRBD1 (6 bases). The CDR3 extends over 16 amino acids. V was shortened by 2 bases and J by 2 bases, with 14 bases between the two germline ends. Germline V gives CDR1 SGHRS, CDR2 YFSETQ. The CDR3 region is CASSLTTGTTGNTIYF. For the CDR3, the DNA is TGCGCCAGCAGCTTAACTACCGGGACAACTGGAAACACCATATATTTT.

This clone was picked up a small number of times. The J gene is TRBJ2-3, the V gene TRBV19; D remains ambiguous. Germline V CDR1 and CDR2: LNHDA, SQIVND (reference sequence). The CDR3 runs 13 residues. V gave up 3 bases and J gave up 6 bases, with 10 bases separating them. The CDR3 region is CASSIAFADTQYF. The CDR3 coding sequence is TGTGCCAGTAGTATCGCGTTTGCCGATACGCAGTATTTT.

V gene TRBV5-1 combines with J gene TRBJ2-7, with a weak D call TRBD1 (6 bases). V gave up 0 bases and J gave up 5 bases, with 12 bases separating them. The V gene's germline CDR1 is SGHRS and CDR2 YFSETQ. The CDR3 totals 14 residues. This CDR3 reads CASSLDRAADEQYF. In DNA form, the CDR3 reads TGCGCCAGCAGCTTGGACAGGGCGGCGGACGAGCAGTACTTC.

This clone has only a few counts. J is TRBJ2-1 and V is TRBV7-6; the match to TRBD1 covers 9 bases. This CDR3 is 14 amino acids long. CDR1 is SGHVS, CDR2 FNYEAQ, per germline. V trimming: 5 bases; J trimming: 9 bases; junction bases outside the gene matches: 8. CDR3 region: CASSQGTGGTEQFF. CDR3 nucleotide sequence: TGTGCCAGCAGCCAAGGCACAGGGGGCACTGAGCAGTTCTTC.

In its sample, this clone was seen a few times. Here the CDR3 reads CASSQGSGEVADTQYF. The CDR3 DNA follows: TGTGCCAGCAGCCAAGGATCTGGGGAGGTTGCAGATACGCAGTATTTT. The chain links TRBV14 to TRBJ2-3, with D perhaps matching TRBD2 (6 bases). Germline V lookup: CDR1 SGHDN, CDR2 FVKESK. V was trimmed by 1 base and J by 4 bases, leaving 15 bases between them. This CDR3 has 16 residues.

V gene TRBV5-1 combines with J gene TRBJ2-1, with 13 positions matching TRBD2. After removal of 1 base from V and 4 bases from J, the junction contained 2 bases not matched to a gene. CDR3 length: 16 residues. Germline V CDR1 and CDR2: SGHRS, YFSETQ. CDR3 nucleotide sequence: TGCGCCAGCAGCTTGACTAGCGGGGGGGCTTACAATGAGCAGTTCTTC. Its translation: CASSLTSGGAYNEQFF. Using reference TRBV5-1 and TRBJ2-1 for the parts outside the CDR3, the full variable domain is KAGVTQTPRYLIKTRGQQVTLSCSPISGHRSVSWYQQTPGQGLQFLFEYFSETQRNKGNFPGRFSGRQFSNSRSEMNVSTLELGDSALYLCASSLTSGGAYNEQFFGPGTRLTVL.

The chain's CDR3 is CASRSGGVDTQYF. CDR3 bases: TGTGCCAGCAGGAGCGGGGGCGTGGATACGCAGTATTTT. This chain links TRBV6-5 with TRBJ2-3; 8 nucleotides line up with TRBD2. After removal of 6 bases from V and 6 bases from J, the junction contained 5 bases not matched to a gene. CDR3 length equals 13 residues. Germline-derived CDR1 and CDR2 are MNHEY and SVGAGI.

The rearrangement uses TRBV30 and TRBJ1-2; 10 nucleotides match TRBD1. Germline-derived CDR1 and CDR2 are GTSNPN and SVGIG (reference sequence). The J segment lost 4 bases and the V segment lost 4 bases, leaving 9 bases of the junction unmatched. The CDR3 totals 15 residues. The CDR3 loop is CAWTGTGALPYGYTF. CDR3 DNA sequence: TGTGCCTGGACCGGGACAGGGGCTCTACCCTATGGCTACACCTTC.

The V call is TRBV14, the J call TRBJ2-3; D may be TRBD1 (5 bases). CDR1 is SGHDN, CDR2 FVKESK, per germline. Trimming stripped 3 bases from V and 3 bases from J, with 10 bases between. This CDR3 contains 14 residues. Here the CDR3 reads CASSQNPGTDTQYF. In DNA form, the CDR3 reads TGTGCCAGCAGCCAGAACCCAGGGACAGATACGCAGTATTTT.

The chain joins TRBV6-4 to TRBJ2-2; weak D call: TRBD1 (5 bases). The CDR3 totals 16 residues. V was trimmed by 0 bases and J by 4 bases, leaving 12 bases between them. CDR1 and CDR2 (germline): MRHNA, SNTAGT. In DNA, the CDR3 is TGTGCCAGCAGTGACTCGCCAGGGCTAATCACCGGGGAGCTGTTTTTT. Protein sequence: CASSDSPGLITGELFF.

The chain carries TRBV5-4 and TRBJ2-7, with a tentative D call TRBD2 (7 bases). Trimming removed 2 bases from V and 2 bases from J, with 20 bases in between. The CDR3 runs 17 residues. Germline V gene sequence: CDR1 SGHNT, CDR2 YYREEE (reference sequence). DNA of the CDR3: TGTGCCAGCAGCTTAAAAGTGGGGGCGGGGGAAGCCTACGAGCAGTACTTC. Amino acid sequence: CASSLKVGAGEAYEQYF. Full variable domain (outside the CDR3, taken from reference TRBV5-4 and TRBJ2-7): ETGVTQSPTHLIKTRGQQVTLRCSSQSGHNTVSWYQQALGQGPQFIFQYYREEENGRGNFPPRFSGLQFPNYSSELNVNALELDDSALYLCASSLKVGAGEAYEQYFGPGTRLTVT.

The V gene is TRBV6-5, the J gene TRBJ1-2; 11 bases map to TRBD1. The germline CDR1 and CDR2 sequences are MNHEY and SVGAGI. The CDR3 is 14 residues long. V lost 6 bases, J lost 11 bases, and 11 bases stayed unmatched. For the CDR3, the DNA is TGTGCCAGCAGCGCCGGGACAGGGGGACTGCGGTACACCTTC. It translates to CASSAGTGGLRYTF.

V is TRBV3-1 (or the pseudogene TRBV3-2) and J is TRBJ1-2; the match to TRBD1 covers 8 bases. Trimming at V came to 4 bases and at J to 4 bases, leaving 8 bases not matched to a gene. The germline CDR1 and CDR2 sequences are LGHDT and YNNKEL (reference sequence). This CDR3 contains 15 residues. CDR3: CASSLRQGSGYGYTF. The CDR3 DNA reads as TGTGCCAGCAGCCTTCGACAGGGGAGCGGCTATGGCTACACCTTC.

This sequence joins TRBV19 and TRBJ1-3; unclear D gene. Trimming left V 3 bases short and J 0 bases short, with 9 bases between. The CDR3 is made up of 15 amino acids. CDR1 LNHDA and CDR2 SQIVND come from the germline V gene (reference sequence). The CDR3 DNA reads TGTGCCAGTAGTATCGACGGGTTCTCTGGAAACACCATATATTTT. This gives the protein CASSIDGFSGNTIYF.

The rearrangement links TRBV6-1 to TRBJ1-1; D ambiguous. V was clipped by 1 base and J by 2 bases, with 11 bases between them. The CDR3 covers 15 residues. CDR1 and CDR2 (germline): MNHNS, SASEGT. This CDR3 reads CASSEVVTTNTEAFF. CDR3 bases: TGTGCCAGCAGTGAAGTTGTGACAACCAACACTGAAGCTTTCTTT.

The V gene is TRBV6-1, the J gene TRBJ2-7; 7 nucleotides line up with TRBD1. Germline V gene sequence: CDR1 MNHNS, CDR2 SASEGT. Trimming at V came to 3 bases and at J to 2 bases, leaving 4 bases not matched to a gene. The CDR3 length is 14 residues. In nucleotides, the CDR3 is TGTGCCAGCAGTGAGTGGGACAGAGCCTACGAGCAGTACTTC. Its translation: CASSEWDRAYEQYF.

The chain is built from TRBV18 and TRBJ2-3; D remains ambiguous. The CDR3 is 14 amino acids. Trimming took 2 bases from V and 6 from J, leaving 12 bases between them. Germline V gene lookup returns CDR1 KGHSH and CDR2 LQKENI. This CDR3 is CASSPGAVVDTQYF. CDR3 coding DNA: TGTGCCAGCTCACCAGGCGCGGTAGTTGATACGCAGTATTTT.

The chain has TRBV5-6 and TRBJ1-6; 11 nucleotides match TRBD1. The V gene's germline CDR1 is SGHDT and CDR2 YYEEEE. Trimming removed 5 bases from V and 10 bases from J; junction bases left unmatched: 8. The CDR3 has 15 residues. The CDR3 DNA follows: TGTGCCAGCAGGGGGACAGGGGGGCGCGGATCACCCCTCCACTTT. This sequence encodes CASRGTGGRGSPLHF.

The gene calls are TRBV5-1 and TRBJ2-1; 8 bases match TRBD2. V lost 6 bases, J lost 5 bases, and 13 bases stayed unmatched. The CDR3 totals 16 residues. CDR1 is SGHRS, CDR2 YFSETQ, per germline. DNA of the CDR3: TGCGCCAGCAAGGGGGGTAGCGGGGAATCCCACAATGAGCAGTTCTTC. Translation: CASKGGSGESHNEQFF.

The chain combines TRBV29-1 with TRBJ1-2; D remains ambiguous. Per the germline V gene, CDR1 is SQVTM and CDR2 is ANQGSEA. V was clipped by 7 bases and J by 7 bases, with 19 bases between them. The CDR3 contains 13 residues. CDR3 DNA sequence: TGCAGCGCCGAAATCACATACCGAGGTGGCTACACCTTC. It translates to CSAEITYRGGYTF. Together with reference TRBV29-1 and TRBJ1-2, the CDR3 gives the full variable domain: SAVISQKPSRDICQRGTSLTIQCQVDSQVTMMFWYRQQPGQSLTLIATANQGSEATYESGFVIDKFPISRPNLTFSTLTVSNMSPEDSSIYLCSAEITYRGGYTFGSGTRLTVV.

This sequence joins TRBV3-1 (or the pseudogene TRBV3-2) and TRBJ2-1, with TRBD2 as a possible D gene (6 bases). V shed 8 bases and J shed 0 bases, with 17 bases lying between them. The CDR3 sequence is 16 residues long. CDR1 LGHDT and CDR2 YNNKEL come from the germline V gene (reference sequence). The CDR3 sequence: CASAKPRGGSYNEQFF. The CDR3 DNA sequence: TGTGCCAGCGCCAAACCTAGGGGAGGCTCCTACAATGAGCAGTTCTTC.

V and J are TRBV13 and TRBJ1-3, with 7 bases fitting TRBD1. Germline loops: CDR1 PRHDT, CDR2 FYEKMQ (reference sequence). The CDR3 spans 17 residues. Unmatched junction bases numbered 11, after V lost 6 bases and J lost 0 bases. CDR3 sequence (DNA): TGTGCCAGCAGTCGCGGGACAGACTTCGACTCTGGAAACACCATATATTTT. Residues: CASSRGTDFDSGNTIYF.

J is TRBJ2-1 and V is TRBV7-6, with 7 bases fitting TRBD2. The CDR3 sequence is 15 residues long. The V gene end was trimmed by 5 bases and the J gene end by 7 bases; junction bases not matched to a gene: 11. Germline loops: CDR1 SGHVS, CDR2 FNYEAQ. Here the CDR3 DNA reads TGTGCCAGCAGCCCGGGGACTCGGGGGGAGAATGAGCAGTTCTTC. Its protein product is CASSPGTRGENEQFF.

The rearrangement joins TRBV10-3 to TRBJ2-5; 16 positions agree with TRBD2. Germline trimming cut 5 bases from V and 5 bases from J; bases unmatched to any gene: 8. Germline V gene lookup returns CDR1 ENHRY and CDR2 SYGVKD. The CDR3 is 17 amino acids. CDR3 amino acids: CAISPGTSGGAGETQYF. DNA for the CDR3: TGTGCCATCAGTCCCGGGACTAGCGGGGGGGCCGGGGAGACCCAGTACTTC.

This clone was seen a single time. The gene calls are TRBV7-9 and TRBJ1-5; D is possibly TRBD1 (6 bases). The germline V gene encodes CDR1 SEHNR and CDR2 FQNEAQ (reference sequence). V gave up 5 bases and J gave up 4 bases, with 15 bases separating them. This CDR3 is 15 amino acids long. CDR3 in amino acids: CASSNYGQGNQPQHF. The CDR3 DNA reads as TGTGCCAGCAGCAATTATGGGCAGGGGAATCAGCCCCAGCATTTT.

The V call is TRBV6-5, the J call TRBJ2-3; D remains ambiguous. CDR3 length equals 12 residues. Germline values: CDR1 MNHEY, CDR2 SVGAGI. V was trimmed by 5 bases and J by 2 bases, leaving 5 bases between them. Here the CDR3 reads CASSLYTDTQYF. DNA for the CDR3: TGTGCCAGCAGTCTTTACACAGATACGCAGTATTTT.

The J gene is TRBJ1-2, the V gene TRBV2; D might be TRBD1 (6 bases). CDR3 length: 14 amino acids. Germline CDR1 SNHLY, CDR2 FYNNEI. V was trimmed by 11 bases and J by 0 bases, leaving 16 bases between them. The CDR3: CASSARGSNYGYTF. The CDR3 DNA reads TGTGCCTCCTCGGCTAGGGGGTCTAACTATGGCTACACCTTC. Using reference TRBV2 and TRBJ1-2 for the parts outside the CDR3, the full variable domain is EPEVTQTPSHQVTQMGQEVILRCVPISNHLYFYWYRQILGQKVEFLVSFYNNEISEKSEIFDDQFSVERPDGSNFTLKIRSTKLEDSAMYFCASSARGSNYGYTFGSGTRLTVV.

The chain carries TRBV28 and TRBJ2-1; 8 bases map to TRBD2. Germline-derived CDR1 and CDR2 are MDHEN and SYDVKM. There are 15 residues in the CDR3. With V trimmed by 2 bases and J by 6 bases, 6 bases remained unmatched. The CDR3 coding sequence is TGTGCCAGCAGTTTAGGGGGGACTAGATCCAATGAGCAGTTCTTC. This encodes CASSLGGTRSNEQFF.